This T cell receptor (beta chain) was profiled in a study of blood T cell repertoires in COVID-19. Study context: T cells, B-cell-depleted T cells, or PBMCs provided the cDNA or gDNA that served as material.

The CDR3 has 13 residues. Germline CDR1 and CDR2: MNHNY and SVGAGI (reference sequence). Trimming pared 10 bases from V and 5 bases from J, leaving 14 bases between. TCRdb's table, derived via immunoSEQ multiplex PCR, lists solely in-frame clones and lacks some. The sample contains around 99,000 clones, about 87% of which appear only once. The sample taken for sequencing was peripheral blood. The chain recombines TRBV6-6 with TRBJ2-2; D call uncertain. This TCR was sampled from a woman aged 50 to 60 with acute or convalescent COVID-19. CDR3 sequence: CATIVTATGELFF. CDR3 bases: TGTGCCACCATAGTAACAGCTACCGGGGAGCTGTTTTTT.